The T cell receptor (beta chain) under discussion was sequenced for a study of T cells after yellow fever vaccination. Overall study context: Libraries from low-cell-number fractions were prepared with the SMART-Seq v4 Ultra Low Input RNA kit.

Germline lookup yields CDR1 MNHEY and CDR2 SVGAGI. The length of the CDR3 is 15 residues. The V and J ends lost 8 bases and 8 bases, in that order; junction bases with no gene match: 12. TCRdb itself ran the 5' RACE reads through MiXCR, one entry per CDR3 protein. The profile shows 300,000 to 400,000 distinct CDR3 sequences, roughly an eighth of them singletons. About this clonotype itself: Antigen: not known.

Regarding the study as a whole: In post-booster samples, most primary-vaccination clones reappeared (about 95% CD4, roughly 90% CD8).

V is TRBV6-5 and J is TRBJ2-2; 9 bases align to TRBD1. Sample: CD4+ T cells sorted from PBMCs, taken 15 days after the yellow fever booster vaccination. This sequence was found in a man younger than 35 who received the YFV17D yellow fever vaccine. The DNA of the CDR3 is TGTGCCAGCTGCTCTTCGGGACAGGGTATTGGGGAGCTGTTTTTT. It encodes CASCSSGQGIGELFF.